This TCR beta chain was sequenced for a study of blood T cell repertoires in COVID-19. Some clones are missing from TCRdb's copy, which holds only in-frame ones; the method was immunoSEQ multiplex PCR. The sample comprises fewer than 300,000 clones, about 85% of which are singletons, and 0.7% to 1% rests with the top ten. The sequence was collected from a human donor with COVID-19, enrolled during active disease. The donor label of this sample is uncertain. The sequencing input was peripheral blood.

CDR3 residues: CSASRGGPMNTEAFF. The DNA of the CDR3 is TGCAGTGCTAGTCGAGGGGGCCCCATGAACACTGAAGCTTTCTTT. V is TRBV20-1 and J is TRBJ1-1, with 7 positions matching TRBD1. The trim removed 3 bases at V and 0 bases at J, leaving 7 bases unmatched. The CDR3 has 15 amino acids. Germline V gene lookup returns CDR1 DFQATT and CDR2 SNEGSKA (reference sequence).